These 8 T cell receptor beta chains came from one sample sequenced in a study of cytomegalovirus exposure and HLA in healthy donors. PCR involved 60 Vbeta and 13 Jbeta primers. Measured with immunoSEQ multiplex PCR; TCRdb has only the in-frame clones, and not every one. The sample lists 35,000 to 45,000 clones; 53% were seen once. Sequencing used PBMCs. These receptors all come from a woman between 40 and 50 years old in good health and CMV-seropositive.

This clone was seen more than once but under ten times. The chain carries TRBV19 and TRBJ1-6, with D possibly matching TRBD1 (5 bases). In germline, CDR1 is LNHDA, CDR2 SQIVND (reference sequence). V was trimmed by 6 bases and J by 2 bases, leaving 8 bases between them. CDR3 length: 14 residues. The CDR3 DNA reads TGTGCCAGTAGCAGGGATCCCTATAATTCACCCCTCCACTTT. It yields the protein CASSRDPYNSPLHF.

The CDR3 DNA reads as TGTGCCAGCTCACCTTCAGGGGCAAGGCAGCCCCAGCATTTT. Its protein is CASSPSGARQPQHF. The J gene is TRBJ1-5, the V gene TRBV18; D might be TRBD1 (6 bases). Deletions cut 3 bases from V and 7 bases from J, with 13 bases between. CDR3 length equals 14 residues. Germline CDR1 and CDR2: KGHSH and LQKENI.

In the case of this clone: A junction boundary mismatches the germline segment, possibly from a read error. V and J are TRBV10-3 and TRBJ2-1; 8 bases are shared with TRBD2. This CDR3 region has 16 residues. CDR1 and CDR2 (germline): ENHRY, SYGVKD. The CDR3 region is CASSELVGGGPNEQFF. As DNA, the CDR3 is TGTGCCAGCAGTGAGCTGGTGGGCGGGGGGCCAAATGAGCAGTTCTTC.

The chain uses TRBV6-5 and TRBJ2-5; perhaps TRBD1 as D (6 bases). The J call is uncertain, as TRBJ2-7 better fits the DNA end. Looked up from germline, CDR1 is MNHEY and CDR2 is SVGAGI. The CDR3 totals 14 residues. The DNA for the CDR3 is TGTGCCAGCAGTTACTCCGGACAGAGCTACGAGCAGTACTTC. Translated, it gives CASSYSGQSYEQYF.

This rearrangement joins TRBV11-1 to TRBJ1-2; no clear D. Germline assignment: CDR1 SGHAT and CDR2 FQDESV (reference sequence). The V gene lost 1 base and the J gene lost 4 bases, with 10 bases spanning the gap. The CDR3 consists of 14 residues. The CDR3 DNA is TGTGCCAGCAGCTTAGATCGTGACACCTATGGCTACACCTTC. Its translation is CASSLDRDTYGYTF. Complete variable domain (other parts from reference TRBV11-1 and TRBJ1-2): EAEVAQSPRYKITEKSQAVAFWCDPISGHATLYWYRQILGQGPELLVQFQDESVVDDSQLPKDRFSAERLKGVDSTLKIQPAELGDSAMYLCASSLDRDTYGYTFGSGTRLTVV.

This chain links TRBV5-6 with TRBJ1-4; D gene unclear. V lost 4 bases, J lost 4 bases, and 11 bases lay in between. The germline V gene has CDR1 SGHDT and CDR2 YYEEEE. The CDR3 consists of 14 residues. For the CDR3, the DNA is TGTGCCAGCAGCGGGGAGGGCTTTAATGAAAAACTGTTTTTT. This sequence encodes CASSGEGFNEKLFF.

This clone has just a few counts. This chain links TRBV30 with TRBJ1-6; possibly TRBD1 for D (5 bases). Germline assignment: CDR1 GTSNPN and CDR2 SVGIG (reference sequence). This CDR3 region has 15 residues. The V gene lost 1 base and the J gene lost 10 bases, with 17 bases spanning the gap. The DNA for the CDR3 is TGTGCCTGGAGTGATGCCAGGGTCGCTGAATCACCCCTCCACTTT. Protein: CAWSDARVAESPLHF.

This clone has more than one count but fewer than ten. The chain combines TRBV11-2 with TRBJ2-1; 10 bases align to TRBD2. The CDR3 length is 16 residues. The V gene end was trimmed by 5 bases and the J gene end by 9 bases; junction bases not matched to a gene: 13. The germline V gene has CDR1 SGHAT and CDR2 FQNNGV. The CDR3 here is CASSILKAGGPGEQFF. Written as DNA, the CDR3 is TGTGCCAGCAGCATTCTTAAAGCGGGGGGGCCGGGTGAGCAGTTCTTC.